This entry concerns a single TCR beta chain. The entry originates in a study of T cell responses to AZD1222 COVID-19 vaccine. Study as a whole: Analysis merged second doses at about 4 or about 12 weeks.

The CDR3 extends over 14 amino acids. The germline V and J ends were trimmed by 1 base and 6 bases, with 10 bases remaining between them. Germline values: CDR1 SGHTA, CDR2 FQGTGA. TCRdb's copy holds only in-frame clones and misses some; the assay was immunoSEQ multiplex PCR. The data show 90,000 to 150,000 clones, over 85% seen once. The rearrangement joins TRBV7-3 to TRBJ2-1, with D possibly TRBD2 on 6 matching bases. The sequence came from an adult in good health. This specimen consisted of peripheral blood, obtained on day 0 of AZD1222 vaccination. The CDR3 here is CASSLNREVNEQFF. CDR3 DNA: TGTGCCAGCAGCTTAAATAGGGAGGTCAATGAGCAGTTCTTC.